This T cell receptor (beta chain) was captured in a study of Ad26.COV2.S vaccination and SARS-CoV-2 variants. The study, taken as a whole, reports: Total T cell responses were possibly underestimated by TCR breadth and depth analyses. Across vaccine and placebo recipients, the breadth of non-spike TCRs was similar.

This clone was detected only once. Its target is not known. Libraries were prepared by immunoSEQ multiplex PCR; TCRdb keeps only in-frame clonotypes and omits some of them. Of over 110,000 clones detected, about nine tenths appear once; the ten largest clones hold 4% to 6%. The length of the CDR3 is 12 residues. V was shortened by 6 bases and J by 4 bases, with 9 bases between the two germline ends. The germline gives CDR1 SNHLY, CDR2 FYNNEI. This chain joins TRBV2 and TRBJ2-5, with D unresolved. This sample comprised peripheral blood, obtained after recovery from COVID-19. This sequence originates from a human donor who had recovered from COVID-19. The CDR3 coding sequence is TGTGCCAGCAGAGCGACGGCAGAGACCCAGTACTTC. Its translation: CASRATAETQYF.